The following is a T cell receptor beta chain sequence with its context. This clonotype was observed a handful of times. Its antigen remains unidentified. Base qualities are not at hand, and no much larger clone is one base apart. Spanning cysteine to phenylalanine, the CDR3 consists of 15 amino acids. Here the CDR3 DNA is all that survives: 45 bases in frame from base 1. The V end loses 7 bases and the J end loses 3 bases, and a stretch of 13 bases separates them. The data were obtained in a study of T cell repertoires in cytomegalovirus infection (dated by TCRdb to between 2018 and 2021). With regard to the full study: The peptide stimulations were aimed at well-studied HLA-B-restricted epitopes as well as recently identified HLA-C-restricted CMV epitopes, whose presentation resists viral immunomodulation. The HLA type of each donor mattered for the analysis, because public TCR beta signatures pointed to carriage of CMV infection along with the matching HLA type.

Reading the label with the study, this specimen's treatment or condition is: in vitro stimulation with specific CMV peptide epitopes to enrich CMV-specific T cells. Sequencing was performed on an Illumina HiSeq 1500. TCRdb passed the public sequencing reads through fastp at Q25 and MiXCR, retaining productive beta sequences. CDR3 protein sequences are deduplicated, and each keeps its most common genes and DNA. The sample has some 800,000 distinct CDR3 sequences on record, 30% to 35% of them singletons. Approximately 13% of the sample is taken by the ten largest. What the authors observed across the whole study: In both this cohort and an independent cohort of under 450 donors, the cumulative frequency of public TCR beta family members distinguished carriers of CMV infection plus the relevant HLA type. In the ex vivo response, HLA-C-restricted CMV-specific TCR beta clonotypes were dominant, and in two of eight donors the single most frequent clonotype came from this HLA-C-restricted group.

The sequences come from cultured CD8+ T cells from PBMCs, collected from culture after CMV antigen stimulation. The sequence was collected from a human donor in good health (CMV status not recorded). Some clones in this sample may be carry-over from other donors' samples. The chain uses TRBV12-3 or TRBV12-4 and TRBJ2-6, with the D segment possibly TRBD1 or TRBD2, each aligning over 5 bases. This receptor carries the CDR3 CASTGAGNGANVLTF. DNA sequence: TGTGCCAGCACCGGGGCAGGGAATGGGGCCAACGTCCTGACTTTC.